Reported below is one T cell receptor beta chain. The antigen is unknown. The data were obtained in a study of molecular identifiers for immune sequencing clone quantification. Whole-study findings and limits: Clones above 20 RNA copies contained over 99% of effector molecules and under 1% of naive molecules.

TCRdb used MiXCR to reprocess the PCR reads, holding one entry per CDR3 protein. Altogether 88,000 or so distinct CDR3 sequences are present, around 20% being singletons, with the ten largest covering roughly 1%. It was from around 18,000 to 910,000 sorted cells, with 10%, 30% or 50% RNA, that naive CD8 libraries came. Sequencing used naive CD8+ T cells from blood, with Jurkat cell RNA spiked in. Described subset: FACS-sorted CD8+CD4-CCR7+CD45RA+ naive T cells. The receptor was derived from a human donor in good health. Some libraries in this study had Jurkat cell RNA spiked in.

The CDR3, as DNA: TGTGCCAGCAGCTCGACCGCGGGACTAGCGGGTAATGAGCAGTTCTTC. It translates to CASSSTAGLAGNEQFF. The J gene is TRBJ2-1, the V gene TRBV11-3; 12 bases align to TRBD2. There are 16 residues in the CDR3. From germline, CDR1 is SGHNT and CDR2 YENEEA. V was pared by 4 bases and J by 7 bases, with 8 bases of the junction left unmatched.